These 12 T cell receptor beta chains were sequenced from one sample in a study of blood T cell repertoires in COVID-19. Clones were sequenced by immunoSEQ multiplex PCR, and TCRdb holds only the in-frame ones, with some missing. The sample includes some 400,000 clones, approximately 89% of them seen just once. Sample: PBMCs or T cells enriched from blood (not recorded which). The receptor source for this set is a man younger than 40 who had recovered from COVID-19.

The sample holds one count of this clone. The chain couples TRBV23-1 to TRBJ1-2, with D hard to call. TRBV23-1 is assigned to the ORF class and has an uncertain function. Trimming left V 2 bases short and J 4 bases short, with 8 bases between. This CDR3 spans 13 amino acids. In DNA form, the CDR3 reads TGCGCCAGCAGTCAACTCTTATTCTATGGCTACACCTTC. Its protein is CASSQLLFYGYTF.

CDR3 bases: TGTGCCAGCAGCCCGGGACAGGGAAAAGGCTACACCTTC. Its translation: CASSPGQGKGYTF. V is TRBV12-3 or TRBV12-4 and J is TRBJ1-2, with 9 bases fitting TRBD1. The V and J ends lost 6 bases and 8 bases, in that order; junction bases with no gene match: 7. The CDR3 sequence is 13 residues long.

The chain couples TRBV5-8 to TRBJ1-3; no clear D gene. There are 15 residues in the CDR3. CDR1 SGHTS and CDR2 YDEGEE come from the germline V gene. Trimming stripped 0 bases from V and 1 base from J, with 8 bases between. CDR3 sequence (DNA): TGTGCCAGCAGCTTGGGACGGAGTTCTGGAAACACCATATATTTT. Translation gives CASSLGRSSGNTIYF.

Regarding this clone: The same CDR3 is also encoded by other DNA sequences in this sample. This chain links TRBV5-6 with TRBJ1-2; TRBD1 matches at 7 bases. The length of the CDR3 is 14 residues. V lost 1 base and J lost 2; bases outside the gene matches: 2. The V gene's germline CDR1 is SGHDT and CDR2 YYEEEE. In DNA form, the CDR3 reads TGTGCCAGCAGCTTGATACAGGGGAACTATGGCTACACCTTC. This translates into CASSLIQGNYGYTF.

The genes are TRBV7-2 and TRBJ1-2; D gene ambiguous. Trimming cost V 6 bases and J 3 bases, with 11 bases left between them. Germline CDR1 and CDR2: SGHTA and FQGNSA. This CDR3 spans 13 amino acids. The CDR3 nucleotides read TGTGCCAGCAGTCGTACAGAATACTATGGCTACACCTTC. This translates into CASSRTEYYGYTF.

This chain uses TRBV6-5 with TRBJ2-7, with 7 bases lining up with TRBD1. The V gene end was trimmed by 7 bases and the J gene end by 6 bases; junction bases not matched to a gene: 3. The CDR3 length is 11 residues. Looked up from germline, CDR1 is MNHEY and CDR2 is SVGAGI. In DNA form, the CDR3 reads TGTGCCAGCAAGAGGGGGCCCGAGCAGTACTTC. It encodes CASKRGPEQYF.

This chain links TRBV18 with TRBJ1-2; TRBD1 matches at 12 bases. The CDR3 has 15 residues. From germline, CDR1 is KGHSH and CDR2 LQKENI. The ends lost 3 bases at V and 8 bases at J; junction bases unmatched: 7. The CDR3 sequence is CASSPRGQGAGGYTF. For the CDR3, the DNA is TGTGCCAGCTCACCTAGGGGACAGGGGGCTGGAGGCTACACCTTC.

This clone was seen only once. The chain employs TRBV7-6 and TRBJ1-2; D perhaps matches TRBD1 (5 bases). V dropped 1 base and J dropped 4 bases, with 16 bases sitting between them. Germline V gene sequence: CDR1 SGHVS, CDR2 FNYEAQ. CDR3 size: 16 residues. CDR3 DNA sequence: TGTGCCAGCAGCTTAGGAGACCATAGGGGCGCCTATGGCTACACCTTC. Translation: CASSLGDHRGAYGYTF.

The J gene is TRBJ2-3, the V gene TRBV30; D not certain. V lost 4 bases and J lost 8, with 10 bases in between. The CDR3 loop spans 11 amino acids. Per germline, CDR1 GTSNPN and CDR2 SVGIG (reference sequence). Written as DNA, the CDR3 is TGTGCCTGGACCCTAGAGGTTACGCAGTATTTT. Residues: CAWTLEVTQYF.

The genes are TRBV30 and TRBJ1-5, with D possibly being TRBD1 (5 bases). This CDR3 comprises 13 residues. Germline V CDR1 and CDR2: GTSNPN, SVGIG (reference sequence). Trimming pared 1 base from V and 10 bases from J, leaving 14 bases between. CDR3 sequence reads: CAWSGTGPLPQHF. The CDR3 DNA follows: TGTGCCTGGAGTGGAACAGGCCCATTACCCCAGCATTTT.

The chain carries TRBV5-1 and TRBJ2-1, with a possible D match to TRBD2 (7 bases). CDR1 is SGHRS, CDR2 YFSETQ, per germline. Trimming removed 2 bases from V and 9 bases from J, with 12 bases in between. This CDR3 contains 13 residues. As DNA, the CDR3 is TGCGCCAGCAGCTTAGCGCGGGGGCTTGAGCAGTTCTTC. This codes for CASSLARGLEQFF. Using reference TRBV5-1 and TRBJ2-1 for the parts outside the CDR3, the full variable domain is KAGVTQTPRYLIKTRGQQVTLSCSPISGHRSVSWYQQTPGQGLQFLFEYFSETQRNKGNFPGRFSGRQFSNSRSEMNVSTLELGDSALYLCASSLARGLEQFFGPGTRLTVL.

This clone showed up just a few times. Written as DNA, the CDR3 is TGTGCCAGCAGGTCCGGGACAGGGGTCGAGCAGTACTTC. Protein product: CASRSGTGVEQYF. J is TRBJ2-7 and V is TRBV5-4; 10 bases are a match to TRBD1. Germline V CDR1 and CDR2: SGHNT, YYREEE (reference sequence). The trim removed 5 bases at V and 6 bases at J, leaving 5 bases unmatched. The CDR3 covers 13 residues.